Reported below is one T cell receptor (beta chain). Its antigen is not known. The data were obtained in a study of cytomegalovirus exposure and HLA in healthy donors. General study findings and limits: Cytomegalovirus association was listed for approximately 150 TCR beta chains. Being indistinguishable, some V segments were excluded, TRBV6-2 and TRBV6-3 among them.

The PCR was carried out with 60 Vbeta primers and 13 Jbeta primers. Repertoires were generated with immunoSEQ multiplex PCR, while TCRdb's copy carries only in-frame clones and drops some. The table has approximately 100,000 clones, around 74% seen once. After removal of 3 bases from V and 6 bases from J, the junction contained 5 bases not matched to a gene. Germline V gives CDR1 SGDLS, CDR2 YYNGEE. This CDR3 comprises 13 residues. The sequenced sample consisted of PBMCs. This chain joins TRBV9 and TRBJ1-1, with 7 bases lining up with TRBD1. The origin of this receptor is a woman between 35 and 50 years old in good health and CMV-seronegative. The CDR3 here is CASSEGGNSEAFF. The CDR3 DNA follows: TGTGCCAGCAGCGAAGGGGGCAACTCTGAAGCTTTCTTT.